This is a list of T cell receptor beta chains from one sample in a study of T cell changes during pregnancy in multiple sclerosis. Method: immunoSEQ multiplex PCR; TCRdb's copy keeps in-frame clones and lacks some. Among 42,000 or so clones listed, about 90% were seen once. This specimen consisted of CD8+ T cells from peripheral blood mononuclear cells, obtained in the first trimester of pregnancy. These receptors were collected from a female donor with multiple sclerosis, enrolled in a pregnancy study. CDR3s include the opening cysteine and the closing phenylalanine or tryptophan. Each record gives: clone size, V gene, CDR3 protein. The size of a clone is reported for some rows only, either as once, few or many, or as a class for expanded clones.

clone size: -; V gene: TRBV27; CDR3 protein: CATKTGGNSPLHF
clone size: -; V gene: TRBV12-5; CDR3 protein: CASGFPQGRDEQYF
clone size: few; V gene: TRBV4-3; CDR3 protein: CASSQVFPDSVTSPLHF
clone size: -; V gene: TRBV30; CDR3 protein: CALGTSGTYWETQYF
clone size: -; V gene: TRBV6-5; CDR3 protein: CASSSVEVLNTEAFF
clone size: -; V gene: TRBV27; CDR3 protein: CASSFTGSGANVLTF
clone size: -; V gene: TRBV5-3; CDR3 protein: CARSFSGDGYTF
clone size: -; V gene: TRBV7-8; CDR3 protein: CASSLAVIAGAETQYF
clone size: -; V gene: TRBV7-9; CDR3 protein: CASSSTVYEQYF
clone size: -; V gene: TRBV4-1; CDR3 protein: CASSQSAGTSSYNEQFF
clone size: -; V gene: TRBV4-3; CDR3 protein: CASSQDPGGRTTDTQYF
clone size: once; V gene: TRBV9; CDR3 protein: CASSHFGGSDEKLFF
clone size: -; V gene: TRBV13; CDR3 protein: CASSLRQYSGNTIYF
clone size: few; V gene: TRBV7-9; CDR3 protein: CASSPRGETSTDTQYF
clone size: -; V gene: TRBV30; CDR3 protein: CAWSYFRGTEAFF
clone size: -; V gene: TRBV4-2; CDR3 protein: CASSQDQGAWRLYTEAFF
clone size: -; V gene: TRBV11-2; CDR3 protein: CASSLGGYSNQPQHF
clone size: once; V gene: TRBV6-1; CDR3 protein: CASSDPQWNTEAFF
clone size: -; V gene: TRBV5-6; CDR3 protein: CASSLARETGTFYGYTF
clone size: once; V gene: TRBV7-9; CDR3 protein: CASSLLAASHEQYF
clone size: -; V gene: TRBV14; CDR3 protein: CASSSTGKSSPLHF
clone size: -; V gene: TRBV5-4; CDR3 protein: CASSPPGEKGTDTQYF
clone size: -; V gene: TRBV19; CDR3 protein: CASSGSSYNEQFF
clone size: -; V gene: TRBV5-5; CDR3 protein: CASSLFAGSSYNEQFF
clone size: -; V gene: TRBV13; CDR3 protein: CASSLSENTEAFF
clone size: -; V gene: TRBV27; CDR3 protein: CASSLSDSSYEQYF
clone size: -; V gene: TRBV13; CDR3 protein: CASSLQGGLGNTEAFF
clone size: -; V gene: TRBV9; CDR3 protein: CASSVGGVRTEAFF
clone size: -; V gene: TRBV4-1; CDR3 protein: CASSHPGSASYNEQFF
clone size: once; V gene: TRBV6-5; CDR3 protein: CASSYRGNEQYF
clone size: -; V gene: TRBV19; CDR3 protein: CASSIGQGASYEQYF